The rows below give T cell receptor beta chains drawn from one sample of a study of identical twins. TCRdb used MiXCR to reprocess the 5' RACE reads, holding one entry per CDR3 protein. The sample consists of 400,000 to 500,000 distinct CDR3 sequences, 18% of them appearing once. Sample: naive T cells sorted from blood. The receptors stem from a man aged 50-60 years in good health. Both conserved end residues are part of each CDR3. A D gene is named only where the DNA matches it firmly. Some rows mark clone size as missing; the rest say once, few, many or name a class of expanded clone.

clone size: .
V gene: TRBV20-1
J gene: TRBJ1-5
D gene: TRBD1
CDR3 protein: CSAQGPSFEPQHF
CDR3 DNA: TGCAGTGCACAGGGGCCATCATTTGAGCCCCAGCATTTT

clone size: .
V gene: TRBV6-2/TRBV6-3
J gene: TRBJ2-1
D gene: .
CDR3 protein: CASSISGVWSF
CDR3 DNA: TGTGCCAGCAGTATTAGTGGGGTTTGGAGTTTC

clone size: .
V gene: TRBV5-1
J gene: TRBJ2-7
D gene: TRBD1
CDR3 protein: CASSFYRDRPYEQYF
CDR3 DNA: TGCGCCAGCAGCTTCTACCGGGACAGACCCTACGAGCAGTACTTC

clone size: many
V gene: TRBV6-1
J gene: TRBJ1-6
D gene: TRBD1
CDR3 protein: CASSETGEGSPLHF
CDR3 DNA: TGTGCCAGCAGTGAAACAGGGGAGGGCTCACCCCTCCACTTT

clone size: few
V gene: TRBV7-2
J gene: TRBJ2-7
D gene: .
CDR3 protein: CASSPHPSSYEQYF
CDR3 DNA: TGTGCCAGCAGCCCACACCCAAGCTCCTACGAGCAGTACTTC

clone size: .
V gene: TRBV4-1
J gene: TRBJ2-3
D gene: .
CDR3 protein: CASSQRSADTQYF
CDR3 DNA: TGCGCCAGCAGCCAGCGGTCCGCAGATACGCAGTATTTT

clone size: few
V gene: TRBV12-3/TRBV12-4
J gene: TRBJ2-1
D gene: .
CDR3 protein: CASSFMGVGRLNNEQFF
CDR3 DNA: TGTGCCAGCAGTTTTATGGGGGTAGGGCGCCTCAACAATGAGCAGTTCTTC

clone size: .
V gene: TRBV6-1
J gene: TRBJ2-1
D gene: .
CDR3 protein: CASSEGAREQFF
CDR3 DNA: TGTGCCAGCAGTGAGGGGGCAAGGGAGCAGTTCTTC

clone size: many
V gene: TRBV14
J gene: TRBJ2-5
D gene: .
CDR3 protein: CASSIRRETQYF
CDR3 DNA: TGTGCCAGCAGCATAAGAAGGGAGACCCAGTACTTC

clone size: few
V gene: TRBV6-2/TRBV6-3
J gene: TRBJ1-1
D gene: .
CDR3 protein: CASSFTRVSAEAFF
CDR3 DNA: TGTGCCAGCAGTTTTACAAGGGTTAGTGCTGAAGCTTTCTTT

clone size: .
V gene: TRBV5-1
J gene: TRBJ2-1
D gene: TRBD1
CDR3 protein: CASSSEGGRYNEQFF
CDR3 DNA: TGCGCCAGCAGCTCAGAAGGGGGCCGGTACAATGAGCAGTTCTTC

clone size: few
V gene: TRBV15
J gene: TRBJ1-2
D gene: .
CDR3 protein: CATSRDFGDGYTF
CDR3 DNA: TGTGCCACCAGCAGAGATTTTGGGGATGGCTACACCTTC

clone size: few
V gene: TRBV20-1
J gene: TRBJ1-5
D gene: .
CDR3 protein: CSAIHSNQPQHF
CDR3 DNA: TGCAGTGCTATACATAGCAATCAGCCCCAGCATTTT

clone size: .
V gene: TRBV10-3
J gene: TRBJ2-7
D gene: TRBD2
CDR3 protein: CAISVSGSIYEQYF
CDR3 DNA: TGTGCCATCAGTGTGAGCGGGAGCATCTACGAGCAGTACTTC

clone size: .
V gene: TRBV7-2
J gene: TRBJ2-7
D gene: .
CDR3 protein: CASSLGGPIYEQYF
CDR3 DNA: TGTGCCAGCAGCTTAGGAGGACCAATCTACGAGCAGTACTTC

clone size: many
V gene: TRBV14
J gene: TRBJ2-1
D gene: TRBD2
CDR3 protein: CASSPRVAGVLYNEQFF
CDR3 DNA: TGTGCCAGCAGCCCGCGGGTAGCGGGAGTTTTGTACAATGAGCAGTTCTTC

clone size: few
V gene: TRBV12-3/TRBV12-4
J gene: TRBJ1-1
D gene: .
CDR3 protein: CASSLWLGDTEAFF
CDR3 DNA: TGTGCCAGCAGTTTATGGCTCGGCGACACTGAAGCTTTCTTT

clone size: .
V gene: TRBV7-6
J gene: TRBJ2-5
D gene: .
CDR3 protein: CASSLATDRETQYF
CDR3 DNA: TGTGCCAGCAGCTTAGCGACAGATCGAGAGACCCAGTACTTC

clone size: once
V gene: TRBV28
J gene: TRBJ2-7
D gene: .
CDR3 protein: CASTSPLGRGYEQYF
CDR3 DNA: TGTGCCAGCACCAGCCCCTTGGGTCGCGGCTACGAGCAGTACTTC

clone size: .
V gene: TRBV4-1
J gene: TRBJ1-5
D gene: TRBD1
CDR3 protein: CASSKVGTGANQPQHF
CDR3 DNA: TGCGCCAGCTCAAAAGTTGGGACAGGGGCCAATCAGCCCCAGCATTTT

clone size: .
V gene: TRBV4-3
J gene: TRBJ1-2
D gene: .
CDR3 protein: CASSPKTENYGYTF
CDR3 DNA: TGCGCCAGCAGCCCCAAGACAGAAAACTATGGCTACACCTTC

clone size: few
V gene: TRBV20-1
J gene: TRBJ2-7
D gene: .
CDR3 protein: CSSRYREPYEQYF
CDR3 DNA: TGCAGTTCACGGTACAGGGAGCCATACGAGCAGTACTTC

clone size: .
V gene: TRBV5-5
J gene: TRBJ2-1
D gene: TRBD1
CDR3 protein: CASSLAQGAEVEQFF
CDR3 DNA: TGTGCCAGCAGCTTGGCTCAGGGGGCTGAGGTTGAGCAGTTCTTC

clone size: many
V gene: TRBV5-1
J gene: TRBJ2-5
D gene: .
CDR3 protein: CASSLVGTPQETQYF
CDR3 DNA: TGCGCCAGCAGCTTGGTTGGGACACCACAAGAGACCCAGTACTTC

clone size: many
V gene: TRBV2
J gene: TRBJ2-1
D gene: TRBD2
CDR3 protein: CASRDPGGPLNEQFF
CDR3 DNA: TGTGCCAGCAGGGACCCGGGGGGGCCTTTGAATGAGCAGTTCTTC

clone size: many
V gene: TRBV3-1
J gene: TRBJ1-1
D gene: TRBD1
CDR3 protein: CASSLQGLTEAFF
CDR3 DNA: TGTGCCAGCAGCCTACAGGGGTTGACTGAAGCTTTCTTT

clone size: few
V gene: TRBV5-1
J gene: TRBJ2-5
D gene: TRBD2
CDR3 protein: CASSHGTSGQETQYF
CDR3 DNA: TGCGCCAGCAGCCACGGGACTAGCGGACAAGAGACCCAGTACTTC

clone size: few
V gene: TRBV20-1
J gene: TRBJ2-6
D gene: TRBD2
CDR3 protein: CSATSGGSSGANVLTF
CDR3 DNA: TGCAGTGCTACTAGCGGGGGAAGCTCTGGGGCCAACGTCCTGACTTTC

clone size: .
V gene: TRBV5-4
J gene: TRBJ2-5
D gene: TRBD2
CDR3 protein: CASHLREGVETQYF
CDR3 DNA: TGTGCCAGCCACTTGCGGGAGGGCGTAGAGACCCAGTACTTC

clone size: many
V gene: TRBV29-1
J gene: TRBJ2-3
D gene: .
CDR3 protein: CSVEGTDSTDTQYF
CDR3 DNA: TGCAGCGTTGAAGGAACCGATAGCACAGATACGCAGTATTTT

clone size: many
V gene: TRBV11-2
J gene: TRBJ2-3
D gene: TRBD2
CDR3 protein: CASSPAASGRVDTQYF
CDR3 DNA: TGTGCCAGCAGCCCCGCGGCTAGCGGGAGGGTAGATACGCAGTATTTT

clone size: many
V gene: TRBV5-1
J gene: TRBJ2-2
D gene: TRBD1
CDR3 protein: CASSLGQATNTGELFF
CDR3 DNA: TGCGCCAGCAGCCTCGGACAGGCGACGAACACCGGGGAGCTGTTTTTT

clone size: .
V gene: TRBV20-1
J gene: TRBJ1-2
D gene: TRBD1
CDR3 protein: CSAAGGTGVGYTF
CDR3 DNA: TGCAGTGCTGCCGGAGGGACAGGGGTCGGCTACACCTTC

clone size: .
V gene: TRBV12-3/TRBV12-4
J gene: TRBJ2-7
D gene: TRBD1
CDR3 protein: CASSFTGGSYEQYF
CDR3 DNA: TGTGCCAGCAGCTTCACAGGGGGCTCTTACGAGCAGTACTTC

clone size: .
V gene: TRBV15
J gene: TRBJ2-5
D gene: TRBD1
CDR3 protein: CATSWGQKAQETQYF
CDR3 DNA: TGTGCCACCAGCTGGGGACAGAAAGCTCAAGAGACCCAGTACTTC

clone size: few
V gene: TRBV7-2
J gene: TRBJ2-1
D gene: TRBD1
CDR3 protein: CASSADRGSYNEQFF
CDR3 DNA: TGTGCCAGCAGCGCGGACAGGGGGTCCTACAATGAGCAGTTCTTC

clone size: few
V gene: TRBV7-6
J gene: TRBJ2-5
D gene: TRBD2
CDR3 protein: CASSFFSSGQETQYF
CDR3 DNA: TGTGCCAGCAGCTTCTTCTCTAGCGGCCAAGAGACCCAGTACTTC

clone size: many
V gene: TRBV27
J gene: TRBJ2-1
D gene: .
CDR3 protein: CASLDGSGEQFF
CDR3 DNA: TGTGCCAGCCTAGACGGGAGCGGTGAGCAGTTCTTC

clone size: many
V gene: TRBV19
J gene: TRBJ1-1
D gene: .
CDR3 protein: CASSILGPNTEAFF
CDR3 DNA: TGTGCCAGTAGTATTCTGGGGCCGAACACTGAAGCTTTCTTT

clone size: many
V gene: TRBV4-3
J gene: TRBJ2-7
D gene: TRBD1
CDR3 protein: CASSQGTGVEQYF
CDR3 DNA: TGCGCCAGCAGCCAAGGGACAGGGGTCGAGCAGTACTTC

clone size: .
V gene: TRBV7-2
J gene: TRBJ2-5
D gene: .
CDR3 protein: CASSLEGGVTQYF
CDR3 DNA: TGTGCCAGCAGCTTAGAAGGCGGTGTGACCCAGTACTTC

clone size: .
V gene: TRBV5-1
J gene: TRBJ2-1
D gene: TRBD2
CDR3 protein: CASTRLADNEQFF
CDR3 DNA: TGCGCCAGCACAAGGCTAGCGGACAATGAGCAGTTCTTC